The rows below give T cell receptor beta chains drawn from one sample of a study of response to subunit inactivated influenza vaccine. TCRdb called the RT-PCR reads again in MiXCR, with one record for every CDR3 protein. The sample yields a few hundred thousand distinct CDR3 sequences, roughly 22% seen once. The sample consisted of PBMCs from blood, taken around 22 months after vaccination. Every receptor here comes from a man in his fifties or sixties who received an inactivated influenza vaccine. CDR3s include the opening cysteine and the closing phenylalanine or tryptophan. A D gene is named only where the DNA matches it firmly. Some rows mark clone size as missing; the rest say once, few, many or name a class of expanded clone.

j_call clone_size cdr3_length v_call d_call cdr3_aa cdr3_nt
TRBJ2-7 few 14 TRBV5-1 TRBD1 CASSLEQGKHEQYF TGCGCCAGCAGCTTGGAACAGGGGAAACACGAGCAGTACTTC
TRBJ1-6 few 12 TRBV12-3/TRBV12-4 . CASSLRASPLHF TGTGCCAGCAGTTTACGGGCTTCACCCCTCCACTTT
TRBJ2-7 . 15 TRBV7-2 TRBD1 CASSWTGAGTNEQYF TGTGCCAGCAGCTGGACAGGGGCAGGGACTAACGAGCAGTACTTC
TRBJ1-4 . 17 TRBV4-3 TRBD1 CASSQLLGTGEGEKLFF TGCGCCAGCAGCCAACTACTTGGGACAGGGGAAGGTGAAAAACTGTTTTTT
TRBJ1-2 few 15 TRBV6-5 . CASSLSHEGNYGYTF TGTGCCAGCAGTTTATCTCACGAGGGTAACTATGGCTACACCTTC
TRBJ2-1 . 12 TRBV15 . CATSRDLDEQFF TGTGCCACCAGCAGAGATCTCGATGAGCAGTTCTTC
TRBJ1-1 few 17 TRBV4-3 . CASSQETVQGGGTEAFF TGCGCCAGCAGCCAAGAAACGGTCCAGGGAGGAGGGACTGAAGCTTTCTTT
TRBJ2-7 . 16 TRBV11-2 . CASSLDLSSSSYEQYF TGTGCCAGCAGCTTAGATCTTTCAAGCAGCTCCTACGAGCAGTACTTC
TRBJ1-1 many 14 TRBV20-1 TRBD1 CSARLTGEYTEAFF TGCAGTGCTAGATTGACAGGGGAGTACACTGAAGCTTTCTTT
TRBJ1-1 many 16 TRBV4-2 TRBD1 CASSQDLQGALTEAFF TGTGCCAGCAGCCAAGATCTACAGGGGGCCTTAACTGAAGCTTTCTTT
TRBJ1-2 . 14 TRBV19 . CASSPGPGVYGYTF TGTGCCAGTAGTCCTGGTCCGGGAGTCTATGGCTACACCTTC
TRBJ1-6 . 16 TRBV7-9 TRBD1 CASSAGTGVGNSPLHF TGTGCCAGCAGCGCGGGGACAGGGGTTGGTAATTCACCCCTCCACTTT
TRBJ2-1 few 13 TRBV12-3/TRBV12-4 . CASSLAGLNEQFF TGTGCCAGCAGTTTGGCAGGCCTCAATGAGCAGTTCTTC
TRBJ2-1 . 14 TRBV20-1 TRBD2 CSASLAGVNSEQFF TGCAGTGCTTCACTAGCGGGAGTAAATAGTGAGCAGTTCTTC
TRBJ2-7 few 15 TRBV20-1 . CSARDRLRPGYEQYF TGCAGTGCTAGAGATAGATTGAGGCCCGGCTACGAGCAGTACTTC
TRBJ1-3 few 14 TRBV12-3/TRBV12-4 TRBD1 CASSSRGDGNTIYF TGTGCCAGCAGTTCCAGGGGGGACGGAAACACCATATATTTT
TRBJ1-3 many 16 TRBV12-3/TRBV12-4 . CASSSRTYNSGNTIYF TGTGCCAGCAGTTCCCGGACATACAACTCTGGAAACACCATATATTTT
TRBJ2-2 . 15 TRBV5-5 TRBD1 CASSLEGQGAGELFF TGTGCCAGCAGCTTGGAGGGACAGGGTGCCGGGGAGCTGTTTTTT
TRBJ1-3 many 15 TRBV7-2 TRBD1 CASRPGGAGGNTIYF TGTGCCAGCAGACCAGGGGGCGCAGGAGGAAACACCATATATTTT
TRBJ1-4 few 16 TRBV7-2 . CASSLGQLLSNEKLFF TGTGCCAGCAGCTTAGGGCAGTTGCTGTCTAATGAAAAACTGTTTTTT
TRBJ2-3 many 11 TRBV11-2 . CASSLEDTQYF TGTGCCAGCAGCTTAGAAGATACGCAGTATTTT
TRBJ2-7 few 14 TRBV7-2 . CASSFPMISYEQYF TGTGCCAGCAGCTTCCCTATGATCTCCTACGAGCAGTACTTC
TRBJ2-4 . 15 TRBV28 . CASTSAYLAKNIQYF TGTGCCAGCACCTCGGCCTACCTAGCCAAAAACATTCAGTACTTC
TRBJ2-1 . 16 TRBV24-1 TRBD2 CATSDSGTRGSDEQFF TGTGCCACCAGTGACTCCGGGACTAGGGGGTCCGATGAGCAGTTCTTC
TRBJ1-5 few 14 TRBV20-1 . CSASGDTANQPQHF TGCAGTGCTAGCGGAGACACAGCTAATCAGCCCCAGCATTTT
TRBJ1-2 few 15 TRBV7-2 . CASSLAEIGASGYTF TGTGCCAGCAGCTTAGCGGAAATAGGGGCGAGTGGCTACACCTTC
TRBJ2-5 . 15 TRBV3-1 . CASSQEGGAGETQYF TGTGCCAGCAGCCAAGAGGGCGGGGCCGGAGAGACCCAGTACTTC
TRBJ2-3 few 18 TRBV7-4 . CASSFDIERGFSGFTQYF TGTGCCAGCAGCTTTGATATTGAAAGGGGCTTCTCGGGATTTACGCAGTATTTT
TRBJ1-5 . 14 TRBV5-6 . CASSSRESNQPQHF TGTGCCAGCAGCTCCCGGGAAAGCAATCAGCCCCAGCATTTT
TRBJ2-1 . 15 TRBV6-2/TRBV6-3 . CASRVPGLLYNEQFF TGTGCCAGCAGGGTACCGGGACTCCTTTACAATGAGCAGTTCTTC
TRBJ1-5 . 12 TRBV20-1 . CSARGVRQPQHF TGCAGTGCTAGGGGGGTAAGGCAGCCCCAGCATTTT
TRBJ2-5 . 14 TRBV12-3/TRBV12-4 . CASSPTGAGETQYF TGTGCCAGCAGTCCTACTGGGGCGGGGGAGACCCAGTACTTC
TRBJ2-7 . 15 TRBV15 . CATSRDRTVLYEQYF TGTGCCACCAGCAGAGATCGGACAGTTTTGTACGAGCAGTACTTC